The 12 T cell receptor beta chains below all came from one sample that was sequenced in a study of T cell responses to AZD1222 COVID-19 vaccine. The assay was immunoSEQ multiplex PCR, and TCRdb's table has in-frame clones only and misses some. The table includes about 76,000 clones, around 80% detected once. Sequencing used peripheral blood, obtained 28 days after the second dose of the MenACWY control vaccine. Receptor source: an adult who received the MenACWY meningococcal vaccine as a control.

The rearrangement joins TRBV7-3 to TRBJ1-1; D remains unclear. The CDR3 has 13 residues. The germline V gene has CDR1 SGHTA and CDR2 FQGTGA. V lost 5 bases and J 5 bases, leaving 12 bases between the germline ends. CDR3 bases: TGTGCCAGCAGCCGGACCCGTGGGACTGAAGCTTTCTTT. The encoded protein is CASSRTRGTEAFF.

This clone was seen once. This chain joins TRBV18 and TRBJ2-1, with 9 bases matching TRBD1. The V gene's germline CDR1 is KGHSH and CDR2 LQKENI. The CDR3 sequence is 18 residues long. V shed 3 bases and J 5 bases; nucleotides not matched to a gene: 14. The CDR3 DNA follows: TGTGCCAGCTCACCGGGGGCCATAGGGACAGGGACACACAATGAGCAGTTCTTC. Translating gives CASSPGAIGTGTHNEQFF.

The genes are TRBV28 and TRBJ1-5, with D unclear. Per the germline V gene, CDR1 is MDHEN and CDR2 is SYDVKM. The V end was cut by 7 bases, the J end by 0 bases, with 13 bases between. The CDR3 extends over 15 amino acids. The CDR3 coding sequence is TGTGCCAGCACCTTTCAGTATAATAGCAATCAGCCCCAGCATTTT. This gives the protein CASTFQYNSNQPQHF.

This clone turned up a few times. The chain recombines TRBV19 with TRBJ1-5, with a tentative D call TRBD1 (6 bases). V was shortened by 5 bases and J by 4 bases, with 18 bases between the two germline ends. CDR1 and CDR2 (germline): LNHDA, SQIVND (reference sequence). CDR3 length: 16 residues. CDR3 loop: CASSADRISLNQPQHF. Written as DNA, the CDR3 is TGTGCCAGTAGTGCAGACAGGATTTCATTGAATCAGCCCCAGCATTTT. Based on the CDR3 plus reference TRBV19 and TRBJ1-5, the full variable domain is DGGITQSPKYLFRKEGQNVTLSCEQNLNHDAMYWYRQDPGQGLRLIYYSQIVNDFQKGDIAEGYSVSREKKESFPLTVTSAQKNPTAFYLCASSADRISLNQPQHFGDGTRLSIL.

The chain employs TRBV9 and TRBJ1-1; D is uncertain. Germline V gene data show CDR1 as SGDLS and CDR2 as YYNGEE. V was clipped by 4 bases and J by 3 bases, with 10 bases between them. The CDR3 sequence is 13 residues long. CDR3 sequence: CASSWKEDTEAFF. Here the CDR3 DNA reads TGTGCCAGCAGCTGGAAAGAGGACACTGAAGCTTTCTTT.

The CDR3 nucleotides read TGCGCCAGCAGCGGGAAAAGAGGCGAGCAGTACTTC. The encoded protein is CASSGKRGEQYF. This rearrangement joins TRBV5-1 to TRBJ2-7; D is ambiguous. This CDR3 spans 12 amino acids. Per germline, CDR1 SGHRS and CDR2 YFSETQ. Trimming shortened V by 4 bases and J by 6 bases, and 11 bases separated the two germline ends.

The chain joins TRBV12-3 or TRBV12-4 to TRBJ1-2, with no clear D. V lost 2 bases and J 8 bases, leaving 9 bases between the germline ends. The CDR3 is 12 amino acids. This CDR3 reads CASSLTPGGYTF. CDR3 nucleotide sequence: TGTGCCAGCAGTTTAACCCCGGGCGGCTACACCTTC.

The chain is built from TRBV11-2 and TRBJ2-7; D may be TRBD2 (6 bases). Germline CDR1 reads SGHAT; CDR2 reads FQNNGV. Deletions cut 2 bases from V and 1 base from J, with 9 bases between. This CDR3 is built from 14 residues. CDR3 sequence (DNA): TGTGCCAGCAGCTTACTCGGGGGTTCCTACGAGCAGTACTTC. Translating gives CASSLLGGSYEQYF. The whole variable domain, remainder taken from reference TRBV11-2 and TRBJ2-7, is EAGVAQSPRYKIIEKRQSVAFWCNPISGHATLYWYQQILGQGPKLLIQFQNNGVVDDSQLPKDRFSAERLKGVDSTLKIQPAKLEDSAVYLCASSLLGGSYEQYFGPGTRLTVT.

V and J are TRBV11-2 and TRBJ2-5; 9 nucleotides agree with TRBD1. Germline lookup yields CDR1 SGHAT and CDR2 FQNNGV. The CDR3 is made up of 14 amino acids. The junction had 4 bases not matched to a gene; V was cut back by 4 bases and J by 4 bases. The CDR3 loop is CASSSRTGVETQYF. DNA for the CDR3: TGTGCCAGCAGCTCCCGGACAGGGGTAGAGACCCAGTACTTC.

This clone was observed once. The chain uses TRBV7-2 and TRBJ1-2; unclear D gene. V lost 5 bases and J 2 bases, leaving 15 bases between the germline ends. CDR1 is SGHTA, CDR2 FQGNSA, per germline. The CDR3 has 15 amino acids. Here the CDR3 reads CASSLPVKENYGYTF. In nucleotides, the CDR3 is TGTGCCAGCAGCCTCCCAGTGAAGGAAAACTATGGCTACACCTTC.

The chain uses TRBV6-5 and TRBJ1-2; D is unresolved. Germline CDR1 is MNHEY and CDR2 is SVGAGI. The CDR3 is made up of 12 amino acids. V lost 8 bases and J 8 bases, leaving 15 bases between the germline ends. CDR3 sequence reads: CASFDGANGYTF. The DNA of the CDR3 is TGTGCCAGCTTCGACGGAGCGAACGGCTACACCTTC.

The gene calls are TRBV7-9 and TRBJ2-7; possibly TRBD1 or TRBD2 for D (5 bases each). This CDR3 is built from 11 residues. Trimming removed 1 base from V and 9 bases from J, with 7 bases in between. Looked up from germline, CDR1 is SEHNR and CDR2 is FQNEAQ (reference sequence). CDR3 DNA sequence: TGTGCCAGCAGCTTAGGGGACGGGCAGTACTTC. Translation: CASSLGDGQYF.